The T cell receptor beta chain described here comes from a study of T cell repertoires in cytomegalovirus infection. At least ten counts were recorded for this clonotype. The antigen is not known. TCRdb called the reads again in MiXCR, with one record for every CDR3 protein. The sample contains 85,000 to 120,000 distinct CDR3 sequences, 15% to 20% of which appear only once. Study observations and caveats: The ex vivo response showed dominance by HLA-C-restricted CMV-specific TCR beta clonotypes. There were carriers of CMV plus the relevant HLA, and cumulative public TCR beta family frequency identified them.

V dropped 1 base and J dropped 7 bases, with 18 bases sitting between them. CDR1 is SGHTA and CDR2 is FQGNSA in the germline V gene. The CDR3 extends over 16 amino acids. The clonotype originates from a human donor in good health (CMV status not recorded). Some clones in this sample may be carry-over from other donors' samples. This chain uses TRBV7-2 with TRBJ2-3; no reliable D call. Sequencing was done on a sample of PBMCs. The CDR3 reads CASSLGFRPILNTQYF. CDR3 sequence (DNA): TGTGCCAGCAGCTTAGGCTTTCGGCCTATACTGAATACGCAGTATTTT.